Listed here is a single T cell receptor (beta chain). This record belongs to a study of blood T cells in healthy people across ages. A J-beta primer mix and a sample-barcoded 5' primer were used in a second PCR of about 7 to 12 cycles. TCRdb fed the 5' RACE reads into MiXCR, producing one record per CDR3 protein. The sample has about 620,000 distinct CDR3 sequences, under 25% seen once. V lost 3 bases, J lost 6 bases, and 13 bases lay in between. Germline V CDR1 and CDR2: SGHRS, YFSETQ. There are 14 residues in the CDR3. The material sequenced was blood. The origin of this receptor is a man between 65 and 85 years old in good health. The genes are TRBV5-1 and TRBJ2-1; D might be TRBD1 or TRBD2, each matching 5 bases. This chain's CDR3 is CASSSQGVVNEQFF. In DNA form, the CDR3 reads TGCGCCAGCAGCTCCCAGGGAGTGGTCAATGAGCAGTTCTTC.